The rows below give T cell receptor beta chains drawn from one sample of a study of Ad26.COV2.S vaccination and SARS-CoV-2 variants. Sequencing was performed with immunoSEQ multiplex PCR; in TCRdb, only in-frame clones are kept and a portion is missing. The sample includes more than 400,000 clones, roughly 90% of them seen just once. This sample comprised peripheral blood, obtained in a trial of Ad26.COV2.S vaccine versus placebo. These receptors all stem from a person aged 18-60 years who received the Ad26.COV2.S COVID-19 vaccine or a placebo. Both conserved end residues are part of each CDR3. Fields, in order: J gene, clone size, V gene, D gene, CDR3 protein, CDR3 DNA. D genes are given only for firm matches. Clone size is stated in some rows and not others, as once, few, many or a class when expanded.

J: TRBJ1-5
size: NA
V: TRBV7-2
D: NA
CDR3: CASSAQGFSNQPQHF
DNA: TGTGCCAGCAGCGCGCAGGGGTTTAGCAATCAGCCCCAGCATTTT

J: TRBJ1-1
size: NA
V: TRBV7-9
D: TRBD1
CDR3: CASTPNTGGTEAFF
DNA: TGTGCCAGCACGCCCAATACAGGGGGCACTGAAGCTTTCTTT

J: TRBJ1-5
size: NA
V: TRBV2
D: TRBD1
CDR3: CASSRTGAQPQHF
DNA: TGTGCCAGCAGTCGGACAGGGGCTCAGCCCCAGCATTTT

J: TRBJ2-5
size: NA
V: TRBV6-4
D: NA
CDR3: CASSLAGGGETQYF
DNA: TGTGCCAGCAGTCTTGCCGGCGGAGGAGAGACCCAGTACTTC

J: TRBJ2-3
size: NA
V: TRBV5-1
D: TRBD1
CDR3: CASSLGQGASTDTQYF
DNA: TGCGCCAGCAGCTTGGGACAGGGGGCTAGCACAGATACGCAGTATTTT

J: TRBJ2-3
size: NA
V: TRBV30
D: TRBD2
CDR3: CAWSSGGAVDTQYF
DNA: TGTGCCTGGAGTAGCGGGGGGGCGGTAGATACGCAGTATTTT

J: TRBJ1-1
size: NA
V: TRBV19
D: NA
CDR3: CASSISGVVRNTEAFF
DNA: TGTGCCAGTAGTATATCGGGGGTTGTGCGGAACACTGAAGCTTTCTTT

J: TRBJ2-7
size: NA
V: TRBV27
D: NA
CDR3: CASSLGGAIPYEQYF
DNA: TGTGCCAGCAGTTTAGGCGGGGCCATTCCCTACGAGCAGTACTTC

J: TRBJ2-2
size: NA
V: TRBV25-1
D: NA
CDR3: CASSEVRGAGELFF
DNA: TGTGCCAGCAGTGAAGTTAGAGGAGCCGGGGAGCTGTTTTTT

J: TRBJ2-5
size: NA
V: TRBV7-9
D: NA
CDR3: CASVRGVETQYF
DNA: TGTGCCAGCGTCCGGGGTGTGGAGACCCAGTACTTC

J: TRBJ2-2
size: NA
V: TRBV2
D: NA
CDR3: CASSDSRGGNTGELFF
DNA: TGTGCCAGCAGTGATTCCAGGGGAGGTAACACCGGGGAGCTGTTTTTT

J: TRBJ1-2
size: NA
V: TRBV7-9
D: NA
CDR3: CASSLRGGYTF
DNA: TGTGCCAGCAGCTTACGGGGCGGCTACACCTTC

J: TRBJ2-3
size: NA
V: TRBV10-2
D: NA
CDR3: CASSDRSSDTQYF
DNA: TGCGCCAGCAGTGATAGGTCCTCAGATACGCAGTATTTT

J: TRBJ1-5
size: NA
V: TRBV5-6
D: NA
CDR3: CASSLWGGGQPQHF
DNA: TGTGCCAGCAGCTTGTGGGGAGGTGGTCAGCCCCAGCATTTT

J: TRBJ2-3
size: once
V: TRBV6-5
D: NA
CDR3: CASSLWGSSTDTQYF
DNA: TGTGCCAGCAGTCTTTGGGGTTCAAGCACAGATACGCAGTATTTT

J: TRBJ2-1
size: NA
V: TRBV6-6
D: NA
CDR3: CASTDDGGDNEQFF
DNA: TGTGCCAGCACCGACGACGGGGGTGACAATGAGCAGTTCTTC

J: TRBJ2-2
size: NA
V: TRBV7-6
D: NA
CDR3: CASSPLGGATGELFF
DNA: TGTGCCAGCAGCCCCCTTGGGGGAGCCACCGGGGAGCTGTTTTTT

J: TRBJ2-3
size: NA
V: TRBV7-2
D: TRBD2
CDR3: CASSGGGQKGTDTQYF
DNA: TGTGCCAGCAGCGGGGGAGGGCAGAAGGGCACAGATACGCAGTATTTT

J: TRBJ2-3
size: NA
V: TRBV5-1
D: NA
CDR3: CASSLGLVYASTDTQYF
DNA: TGCGCCAGCAGCTTGGGCTTAGTGTACGCTAGCACAGATACGCAGTATTTT

J: TRBJ2-3
size: NA
V: TRBV6-5
D: NA
CDR3: CASSLGSAGTDTQYF
DNA: TGTGCCAGCAGTTTGGGTAGCGCTGGCACAGATACGCAGTATTTT

J: TRBJ1-5
size: many
V: TRBV1
D: NA
CDR3: CTSSHRQGHQPQHF
DNA: TGCACCAGCAGCCACAGACAGGGGCATCAGCCCCAGCATTTT

J: TRBJ1-3
size: NA
V: TRBV6-6
D: NA
CDR3: CASTGGGNTIYF
DNA: TGTGCCAGCACGGGGGGCGGAAACACCATATATTTT

J: TRBJ1-5
size: few
V: TRBV10-3
D: NA
CDR3: CAISEGTVQPQHF
DNA: TGTGCCATCAGTGAGGGCACTGTCCAGCCCCAGCATTTT

J: TRBJ2-2
size: once
V: TRBV19
D: TRBD2
CDR3: CASSISSGGYGELFF
DNA: TGTGCCAGTAGTATATCTAGCGGGGGGTATGGGGAGCTGTTTTTT

J: TRBJ2-7
size: NA
V: TRBV11-3
D: TRBD1
CDR3: CASSPGQGSHEQYF
DNA: TGTGCCAGCAGCCCGGGACAGGGCTCCCACGAGCAGTACTTC